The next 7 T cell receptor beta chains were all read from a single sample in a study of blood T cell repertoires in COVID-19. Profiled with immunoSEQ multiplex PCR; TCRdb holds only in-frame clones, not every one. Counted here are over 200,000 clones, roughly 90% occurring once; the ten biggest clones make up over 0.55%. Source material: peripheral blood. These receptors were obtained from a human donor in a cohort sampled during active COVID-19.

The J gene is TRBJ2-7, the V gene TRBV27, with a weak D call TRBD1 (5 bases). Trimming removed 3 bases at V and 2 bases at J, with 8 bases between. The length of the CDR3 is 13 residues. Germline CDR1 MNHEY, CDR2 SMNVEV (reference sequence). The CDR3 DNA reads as TGTGCCAGCAGTTTTTCAGGGACCTACGAGCAGTACTTC. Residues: CASSFSGTYEQYF.

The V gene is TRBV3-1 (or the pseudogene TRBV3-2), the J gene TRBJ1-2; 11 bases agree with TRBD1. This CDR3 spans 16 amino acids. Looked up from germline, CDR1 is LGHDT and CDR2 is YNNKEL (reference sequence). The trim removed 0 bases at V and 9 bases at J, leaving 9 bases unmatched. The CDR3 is CASSQESGGTGGCYTF. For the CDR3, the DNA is TGTGCCAGCAGCCAAGAGTCCGGAGGGACAGGGGGATGCTACACCTTC.

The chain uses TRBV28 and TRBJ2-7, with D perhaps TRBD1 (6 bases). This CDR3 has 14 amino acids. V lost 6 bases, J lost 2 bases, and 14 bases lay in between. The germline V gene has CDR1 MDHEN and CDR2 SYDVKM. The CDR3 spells CASSLWDIPYEQYF. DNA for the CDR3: TGTGCCAGCAGCTTGTGGGACATACCCTACGAGCAGTACTTC.

The CDR3 spells CASSLSVIYGYTF. CDR3 nucleotide sequence: TGTGCCAGCAGTTTATCAGTGATCTATGGCTACACCTTC. The V call is TRBV28, the J call TRBJ1-2; D gene uncertain. The CDR3 extends over 13 amino acids. Germline V gene data show CDR1 as MDHEN and CDR2 as SYDVKM. V lost 1 base to trimming and J lost 4 bases, with 7 bases between them.

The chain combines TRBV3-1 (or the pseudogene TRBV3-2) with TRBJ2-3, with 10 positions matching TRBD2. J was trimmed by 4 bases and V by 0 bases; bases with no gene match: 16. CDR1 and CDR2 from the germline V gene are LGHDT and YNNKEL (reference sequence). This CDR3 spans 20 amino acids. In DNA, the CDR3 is TGTGCCAGCAGCCAAGATCCCGCCCTAGCGGGAGTTCTTATGGCAGATACGCAGTATTTT. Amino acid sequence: CASSQDPALAGVLMADTQYF.

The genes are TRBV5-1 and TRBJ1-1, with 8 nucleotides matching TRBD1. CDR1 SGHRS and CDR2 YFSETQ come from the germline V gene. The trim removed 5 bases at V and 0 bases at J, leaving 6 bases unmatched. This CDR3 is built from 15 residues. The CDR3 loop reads CASSPMTGVNTEAFF. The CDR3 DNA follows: TGCGCCAGCAGTCCCATGACAGGGGTGAACACTGAAGCTTTCTTT.

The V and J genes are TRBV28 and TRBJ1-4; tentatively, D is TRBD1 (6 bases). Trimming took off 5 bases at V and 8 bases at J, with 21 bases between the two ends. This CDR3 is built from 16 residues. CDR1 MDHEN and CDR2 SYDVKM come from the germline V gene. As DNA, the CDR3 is TGTGCCAGCAGTGGCGCCTACAGGGTCCACAGGGAAAAACTGTTTTTT. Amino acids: CASSGAYRVHREKLFF.